This T cell receptor (beta chain) was found in a study of synovial regulatory T cells in juvenile arthritis. This table comes from immunoSEQ multiplex PCR, and its TCRdb copy is limited to in-frame clones, with some not included. The sample's table shows under 8,000 clones. Findings of the study overall: CDR3 overlap with synovial Tregs was higher for iaTregs than other blood Tregs.

Worth noting for this clone: Its cognate antigen is unknown.

Patients were aged median about 10 years with disease lasting median approximately 7 years. This CDR3 has 15 amino acids. The nucleotide record is missing. The germline CDR1 and CDR2 sequences are SGHRS and YFSETQ. This sequence joins TRBV5-1 and TRBJ1-6; lacking DNA, the TRBD1 call made by TCRdb goes unchecked. This TCR derives from a donor aged 2-30 years with juvenile idiopathic arthritis. The sequenced sample consisted of Treg cells from blood. The subset denotes: remaining (HLA-DR-negative) circulating blood Treg cells. CDR3 region: CASSPIQGLRSPLHF.